The 31 T cell receptor beta chains below all came from one sample that was sequenced in a study of CD8 T cells in Susac syndrome. When the RNA was reverse transcribed, random hexamers were used with an input of roughly 0.45 to 1 ug. Each CDR3 protein is one row after TCRdb ran MiXCR on the immunoSEQ multiplex PCR reads. The data show roughly 200,000 distinct CDR3 sequences, with over 85% seen just once and 0.095% to 0.12% held by the top ten. The specimen sequenced was CD4+ T cells from PBMCs. The receptors stem from a human donor in good health.

The chain carries TRBV27 and TRBJ2-7; D is perhaps TRBD1 (6 bases). V shed 5 bases and J shed 2 bases, with 22 bases lying between them. The CDR3 sequence is 17 residues long. CDR1 and CDR2 from the germline V gene are MNHEY and SMNVEV (reference sequence). CDR3 sequence reads: CASSGQRGGKGPYEQYF. In nucleotides, the CDR3 is TGTGCCAGCAGTGGCCAGAGAGGGGGAAAGGGACCCTACGAGCAGTACTTC.

The chain couples TRBV7-8 to TRBJ2-1; 8 positions agree with TRBD1. V was clipped by 5 bases and J by 10 bases; unmatched bases: 13. The CDR3 runs to 15 residues. Germline V gene data show CDR1 as SGHVS and CDR2 as FQNEAQ. For the CDR3, the DNA is TGTGCCAGCAGCACGCGGGACAGGTTTTCCCGAGAGCAGTTCTTC. Protein sequence: CASSTRDRFSREQFF.

The J gene is TRBJ1-5, the V gene TRBV28; D remains ambiguous. Germline CDR1 MDHEN, CDR2 SYDVKM. The CDR3 is 14 residues long. The V end was cut by 6 bases, the J end by 7 bases, with 16 bases between. DNA for the CDR3: TGTGCCAGCAGCATTACAGTGGTGGGGCAGCCCCAGCATTTT. Protein product: CASSITVVGQPQHF.

The chain employs TRBV7-2 and TRBJ2-5; a weak D match, TRBD1 (6 bases). CDR1 is SGHTA, CDR2 FQGNSA, per germline. This CDR3 has 13 amino acids. With 4 bases removed from V and 7 bases from J, the gap between germline ends came to 13 bases. CDR3 DNA sequence: TGTGCCAGCAGCTCGTCCCAGGGGTGGACCCAGTACTTC. Residues: CASSSSQGWTQYF.

V and J are TRBV20-1 and TRBJ1-5; 8 nucleotides agree with TRBD1. Germline V gene sequence: CDR1 DFQATT, CDR2 SNEGSKA (reference sequence). Losses at the gene ends were 6 bases for V and 0 bases for J; bases not matched to a gene: 10. This CDR3 region has 16 residues. The CDR3 is CSARRQGRHSNQPQHF. The CDR3 DNA is TGCAGTGCAAGGAGACAGGGGAGGCATAGCAATCAGCCCCAGCATTTT.

This chain uses TRBV7-6 with TRBJ1-1; D gene uncertain. V was shortened by 5 bases and J by 7 bases, with 14 bases between the two germline ends. CDR1 is SGHVS and CDR2 is FNYEAQ in the germline V gene. The CDR3 is 13 amino acids. CDR3 sequence reads: CASSPVVIGEAFF. The CDR3, as DNA: TGTGCCAGCAGCCCCGTGGTTATCGGTGAAGCTTTCTTT.

This clonotype was observed a handful of times. The chain recombines TRBV6-1 with TRBJ1-2; D uncertain. Per the germline V gene, CDR1 is MNHNS and CDR2 is SASEGT. Trimming stripped 1 base from V and 6 bases from J, with 12 bases between. The CDR3 has 14 amino acids. CDR3 sequence reads: CASSEVLGSHGYTF. Here the CDR3 DNA reads TGTGCCAGCAGTGAAGTACTAGGATCTCATGGCTACACCTTC.

The chain joins TRBV2 to TRBJ1-2, with TRBD1 as a possible D gene (5 bases). The germline V gene has CDR1 SNHLY and CDR2 FYNNEI. The length of the CDR3 is 15 residues. Trimming removed 7 bases at V and 6 bases at J, with 21 bases between. CDR3 amino acids: CASILPTGTVDGYTF. DNA for the CDR3: TGTGCCAGCATCCTACCAACGGGGACGGTCGATGGCTACACCTTC. Based on the CDR3 plus reference TRBV2 and TRBJ1-2, the full variable domain is EPEVTQTPSHQVTQMGQEVILRCVPISNHLYFYWYRQILGQKVEFLVSFYNNEISEKSEIFDDQFSVERPDGSNFTLKIRSTKLEDSAMYFCASILPTGTVDGYTFGSGTRLTVV.

The rearrangement links TRBV2 to TRBJ2-7; a possible D gene is TRBD1 (6 bases). CDR1 is SNHLY and CDR2 is FYNNEI in the germline V gene. V was trimmed by 7 bases and J by 4 bases, leaving 11 bases between them. The CDR3 runs 12 residues. The CDR3 is CASIGTTYEQYV. The CDR3, as DNA: TGTGCCAGCATCGGGACAACTTACGAGCAGTACGTC.

J is TRBJ2-7 and V is TRBV28, with TRBD2 identical over 9 bases. V gave up 5 bases and J gave up 2 bases; unmatched junction bases: 7. The CDR3 runs 15 residues. Per the germline V gene, CDR1 is MDHEN and CDR2 is SYDVKM. The CDR3 loop is CASSASGGLPYEQYV. As DNA, the CDR3 is TGTGCCAGCAGTGCGAGCGGGGGGCTCCCCTACGAGCAGTACGTC.

The rearrangement uses TRBV7-9 and TRBJ2-6; possibly TRBD2 for D (6 bases). The germline V gene encodes CDR1 SEHNR and CDR2 FQNEAQ (reference sequence). The CDR3 is made up of 16 amino acids. V lost 8 bases and J lost 0, with 14 bases in between. DNA of the CDR3: TGTGCCAGCTTACCTGGGGGGAGCTCTGGGGCCAACGTCCTGACTTTC. Protein sequence: CASLPGGSSGANVLTF.

This sequence joins TRBV5-8 and TRBJ1-3, with 8 bases aligning to TRBD1. With 4 bases clipped from V and 7 bases from J, the junction kept 1 base outside the gene matches. Per germline, CDR1 SGHTS and CDR2 YDEGEE. The CDR3 is made up of 12 amino acids. The CDR3 DNA sequence: TGTGCCAGCAGCCGACAGGGGAACACCATATATTTT. It specifies CASSRQGNTIYF.

This chain uses TRBV21-1 with TRBJ2-7; TRBD1 is the table's D call, not checked against the DNA. TRBV21-1 corresponds to a pseudogene. The CDR3 length is 15 residues. The CDR3 region is CASSNVGQTPHEQYV. The CDR3 nucleotides are TGTGCCAGCAGCAACGTGGGACAAACTCCCCACGAGCAGTACGTC.

The chain has TRBV27 and TRBJ2-3; TRBD2 matches at 7 bases. This CDR3 has 15 residues. CDR1 and CDR2 (germline): MNHEY, SMNVEV (reference sequence). The V segment lost 6 bases and the J segment 2 bases; nucleotides outside the gene matches: 8. The CDR3 sequence is CASSPSGGYTDTQYF. DNA for the CDR3: TGTGCCAGCAGCCCCTCGGGGGGTTACACAGATACGCAGTATTTT.

J is TRBJ1-6 and V is TRBV7-2; D uncertain. The V end was cut by 5 bases, the J end by 10 bases, with 9 bases between. The germline V gene encodes CDR1 SGHTA and CDR2 FQGNSA. The CDR3 is made up of 12 amino acids. The CDR3 sequence: CASSPANSPLHF. The CDR3 region has the DNA TGTGCCAGCAGCCCAGCTAACTCACCCCTCCACTTT.

The chain has TRBV5-1 and TRBJ2-5; 8 nucleotides line up with TRBD1. The CDR3 consists of 16 residues. V lost 2 bases to trimming and J lost 0 bases; unmatched junction nucleotides: 6. Per germline, CDR1 SGHRS and CDR2 YFSETQ. The CDR3 is CASSLTGGVHQETQYF. In DNA, the CDR3 is TGCGCCAGCAGCTTAACAGGGGGAGTCCACCAAGAGACCCAGTACTTC.

The gene calls are TRBV5-1 and TRBJ2-1, with no clear D. Germline V lookup: CDR1 SGHRS, CDR2 YFSETQ. Trimming pared 5 bases from V and 0 bases from J, leaving 9 bases between. This CDR3 contains 14 residues. CDR3 amino acids: CASREAGSYNEQFF. The CDR3 DNA sequence: TGCGCCAGCAGAGAAGCTGGCTCCTACAATGAGCAGTTCTTC.

The chain carries TRBV28 and TRBJ2-7; D is possibly TRBD1 or TRBD2 (5 bases each). The CDR3 is made up of 12 amino acids. V lost 3 bases, J lost 6 bases, and 9 bases lay in between. Germline lookup yields CDR1 MDHEN and CDR2 SYDVKM. The CDR3 protein is CASSLVGGEQYF. CDR3 nucleotide sequence: TGTGCCAGCAGTTTGGTTGGGGGCGAGCAGTACTTC.

The rearrangement links TRBV14 to TRBJ1-2, with a possible D match to TRBD1 (6 bases). Between the trimmed V and J ends, which lost 0 bases and 7 bases, there was a span of 12 bases. There are 14 residues in the CDR3. The germline CDR1 and CDR2 sequences are SGHDN and FVKESK. The CDR3 bases are TGTGCCAGCAGCCAAGATATTAACAGGGCTGGCTACACCTTC. Translated, it gives CASSQDINRAGYTF.

The chain is built from TRBV12-3 or TRBV12-4 and TRBJ2-3; possibly TRBD1 or TRBD2 for D (6 bases each). The ends were cut back, 3 bases at V and 5 bases at J, with 12 bases in the middle. CDR3 length: 14 amino acids. CDR3 amino acids: CASSFTGAGDTQYF. The CDR3 coding sequence is TGTGCCAGCAGTTTTACGGGGGCAGGAGATACGCAGTATTTT.

This chain connects TRBV7-2 to TRBJ1-2; D is ambiguous. CDR3 size: 12 residues. Trimming left V 2 bases short and J 8 bases short, with 9 bases between. Per germline, CDR1 SGHTA and CDR2 FQGNSA. CDR3 in amino acids: CASSLNTGGYTF. In DNA form, the CDR3 reads TGTGCCAGCAGCTTAAACACGGGCGGCTACACCTTC.

The V and J genes are TRBV6-5 and TRBJ1-1; D gene unclear. Germline V lookup: CDR1 MNHEY, CDR2 SVGAGI. V was trimmed by 1 base and J by 1 base, leaving 13 bases between them. The CDR3 covers 16 residues. The CDR3 DNA follows: TGTGCCAGCAGTTACTGGGCAACTCAGCCGAACACTGAAGCTTTCTTT. Translating gives CASSYWATQPNTEAFF.

V and J are TRBV9 and TRBJ1-2, with D perhaps matching TRBD1 (6 bases). Germline values: CDR1 SGDLS, CDR2 YYNGEE. V shed 0 bases and J shed 5 bases, with 14 bases lying between them. CDR3 size: 15 residues. The CDR3 reads CASSVVLGGRYGYTF. CDR3 bases: TGTGCCAGCAGCGTAGTTTTGGGGGGCCGATATGGCTACACCTTC.

The V call is TRBV12-3 or TRBV12-4, the J call TRBJ2-1; tentatively, D is TRBD1 (5 bases). V gave up 4 bases and J gave up 7 bases, with 11 bases separating them. The CDR3 length is 13 residues. CDR3 residues: CASSSDSRNEQFF. In DNA form, the CDR3 reads TGTGCCAGCAGTTCAGACAGTCGTAATGAGCAGTTCTTC.

The chain combines TRBV10-3 with TRBJ1-5; D perhaps matches TRBD1 (6 bases). Germline assignment: CDR1 ENHRY and CDR2 SYGVKD. Trimming removed 3 bases at V and 1 base at J, with 13 bases between. The CDR3 is 16 amino acids. The CDR3 bases are TGTGCCATCAGTGACAGGGGCCAGAGCAGCAATCAGCCCCAGCATTTT. Protein sequence: CAISDRGQSSNQPQHF.

This chain connects TRBV10-3 to TRBJ1-1; 8 bases are shared with TRBD1. CDR1 is ENHRY and CDR2 is SYGVKD in the germline V gene. V shed 4 bases and J 1 base; nucleotides not matched to a gene: 5. CDR3 length equals 15 residues. This chain's CDR3 is CAISGTGTGNTEAFF. The CDR3, as DNA: TGTGCCATCAGTGGAACCGGGACAGGGAACACTGAAGCTTTCTTT.

This chain connects TRBV27 to TRBJ2-3; D ambiguous. Germline V gives CDR1 MNHEY, CDR2 SMNVEV (reference sequence). V gave up 4 bases and J gave up 6 bases, with 14 bases separating them. The CDR3 is 14 residues long. The CDR3 DNA reads TGTGCCAGCAGTTCAGATCGCCTCGGGGATACGCAGTATTTT. Protein sequence: CASSSDRLGDTQYF.

V gene TRBV14 combines with J gene TRBJ1-6; D ambiguous. CDR1 and CDR2 from the germline V gene are SGHDN and FVKESK. The V end lost 1 base, the J end lost 4 bases, and 8 bases lay between the germline ends. The CDR3 has 15 amino acids. Written as DNA, the CDR3 is TGTGCCAGCAGCCAAGTTTGGGGTTATAATTCACCCCTCCACTTT. It codes for CASSQVWGYNSPLHF.

The J gene is TRBJ2-7, the V gene TRBV7-3; the D is unclear. The CDR3 consists of 15 residues. Germline V gene sequence: CDR1 SGHTA, CDR2 FQGTGA. V gave up 2 bases and J gave up 5 bases, with 16 bases separating them. The CDR3 protein is CASSLGQILPDEQYV. For the CDR3, the DNA is TGTGCCAGCAGCTTAGGGCAGATCCTTCCCGACGAGCAGTACGTC.

V gene TRBV12-3 or TRBV12-4 combines with J gene TRBJ2-1; D might be TRBD2 (7 bases). CDR3 size: 15 residues. V was shortened by 6 bases and J by 7 bases, with 19 bases between the two germline ends. CDR3 coding DNA: TGTGCCAGCAGCCTCCGGGGGGCTTTGTTGAATGAGCAGTTCTTC. It yields the protein CASSLRGALLNEQFF.

The chain employs TRBV5-4 and TRBJ2-5; 8 positions agree with TRBD1. Germline assignment: CDR1 SGHNT and CDR2 YYREEE (reference sequence). V dropped 0 bases and J dropped 3; count of bases not matched to a gene: 4. The CDR3 length is 15 residues. The DNA of the CDR3 is TGTGCCAGCAGCTTGGAGGACAGGGTGAAAGAGACCCAGTACTTC. Its translation: CASSLEDRVKETQYF.